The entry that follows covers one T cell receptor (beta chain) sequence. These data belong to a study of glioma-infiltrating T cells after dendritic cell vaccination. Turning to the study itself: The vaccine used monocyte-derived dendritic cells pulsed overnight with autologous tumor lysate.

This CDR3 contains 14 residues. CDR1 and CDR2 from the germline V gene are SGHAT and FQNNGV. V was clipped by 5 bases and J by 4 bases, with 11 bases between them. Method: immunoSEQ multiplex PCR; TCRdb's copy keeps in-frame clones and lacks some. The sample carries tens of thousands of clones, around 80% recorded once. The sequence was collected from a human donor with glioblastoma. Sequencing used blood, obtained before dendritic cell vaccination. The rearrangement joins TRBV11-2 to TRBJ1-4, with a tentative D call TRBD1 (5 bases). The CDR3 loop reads CASSLGLNNEKLFF. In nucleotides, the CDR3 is TGTGCCAGCAGCCTGGGGCTGAATAATGAAAAACTGTTTTTT.